This TCR beta chain was found in a study of blood T cell repertoires in COVID-19. Study context: Collection of acute and convalescent COVID-19 samples took place in the United States, Italy and Spain. PBMCs, B-cell-depleted T cells, or T cells were the source of the cDNA or gDNA that made up the material.

Under the authors' procedure: By means of reference gene primer amplification, nucleated cell counts were estimated. The method was immunoSEQ multiplex PCR; TCRdb's version includes in-frame clones alone and lacks a portion of them. V and J calls plus clone size are reproduced from that table; the DNA served to infer D and trimming. Among around 230,000 clones listed, about four fifths were seen once. The CDR3 is made up of 16 amino acids. Germline assignment: CDR1 SGHRS and CDR2 YFSETQ. The V end lost 4 bases, the J end lost 4 bases, and 18 bases lay between the germline ends. This sequence joins TRBV5-1 and TRBJ1-3, with D unresolved. The TCR originated in a woman of 80 years or more with acute or convalescent COVID-19. The sample consisted of peripheral blood. For the CDR3, the DNA is TGCGCCAGCAGCCAAACCTGGGCCAGCCTGGGAAACACCATATATTTT. Protein: CASSQTWASLGNTIYF.